This T cell receptor (beta chain) was profiled in a study of regulatory T cells in long-lasting Graves disease. Through Arm-PCR of CDR3 regions and iRepertoire HTBI primers, TCR beta libraries were built. TCRdb reprocessed the multiplex PCR reads with MiXCR, giving one entry per CDR3 protein. The table shows 400,000 to 450,000 distinct CDR3 sequences, with about 15% occurring only once. The J segment lost 5 bases and the V segment lost 6 bases, leaving 6 bases of the junction unmatched. This CDR3 has 14 residues. Germline lookup yields CDR1 MDHEN and CDR2 SYDVKM. Time point in this sample: newly diagnosed GD, antithyroid drugs for less than 3 months. PBMC RNA served as the TCR library source. This clonotype was counted ten times or more. The sample also formed part of further work on T cells in Graves' hyperthyroidism and ophthalmopathy.

This TCR came from a woman aged 25 to 39 with Graves disease. The chain joins TRBV28 to TRBJ2-7; 11 nucleotides line up with TRBD2. The sample was peripheral blood mononuclear cells (PBMCs), taken at new diagnosis, from a patient treated with antithyroid drugs. This CDR3 is CASSVLAGANEQYF. The CDR3 DNA sequence: TGTGCCAGCAGCGTACTAGCGGGAGCTAACGAGCAGTACTTC.